This TCR beta chain was observed in a study of shared clonotypes between healthy human individuals. Within Nashville, Tennessee resided all donors, each a Caucasian adult. V lost 0 bases and J lost 9, with 16 bases in between. This CDR3 region has 15 residues. Germline values: CDR1 SGHRS, CDR2 YFSETQ. This table comes from immunoSEQ multiplex PCR, and its TCRdb copy is limited to in-frame clones, with some not included. The table has over 950,000 clones, about 80% seen once. The sequence came from a man aged 18 to 29 in good health. Some clones in this sample may be carry-over from other donors' samples. Sequencing was done on a sample of memory CD4+ T cells from PBMCs. Indicated subset: CD45RA-negative fraction. The chain is built from TRBV5-1 and TRBJ1-5; no reliable D call. CDR3 DNA: TGCGCCAGCAGCTTGGAGGGCAGGACCTCGGGGCCCCAGCATTTT. The encoded protein is CASSLEGRTSGPQHF.